The entry that follows covers one TCR beta chain sequence. Only in-frame clones appear in the TCRdb table, and some are missing; sequencing was by immunoSEQ multiplex PCR. This sample has about 80,000 clones, with 84% found just once. This specimen comes from a study of OX40 agonist ivuxolimab in advanced cancers. The wider study: The patients got ivuxolimab, which is an agonistic anti-OX40 (CD134) antibody.

Trimming removed 7 bases from V and 5 bases from J, with 18 bases in between. CDR3 length: 14 residues. Germline V CDR1 and CDR2: SQVTM, ANQGSEA. The sample consisted of CD4+ or CD8+ T cells sorted from blood, taken in a trial of the OX40 agonist ivuxolimab. The TCR originated in an adult with an advanced solid tumor such as melanoma, head and neck, liver or kidney cancer. The J gene is TRBJ2-1, the V gene TRBV29-1; a possible D gene is TRBD2 (6 bases). The CDR3 DNA reads as TGCAGCGCCCCCGGGGGTGTTAGCGACAATGAGCAGTTCTTC. The encoded protein is CSAPGGVSDNEQFF.